This record looks at one T cell receptor beta chain sequence and its context. These data are taken from a study of blood T cell repertoires in COVID-19. Background on the study: The samples span acute and convalescent COVID-19 from the United States, Italy and Spain.

As processed by the authors: Amplification with reference gene primers provided the estimates of nucleated cell counts. Clones were read by immunoSEQ multiplex PCR, and TCRdb kept only the in-frame ones, dropping some. Clone size and V and J calls were adopted from that table, with D and trimming inferred from the DNA. The sample shows around 120,000 clones, nearly 90% of them seen only once. The CDR3 length is 15 residues. The V and J ends lost 5 bases and 3 bases, in that order; junction bases with no gene match: 7. CDR1 and CDR2 from the germline V gene are SGDLS and YYNGEE. The sample consisted of peripheral blood. This TCR derives from a woman aged 55-69 years with COVID-19, enrolled during active disease. The chain employs TRBV9 and TRBJ2-3; TRBD1 matches 9 bases. The CDR3 loop is CASRPTGGGTDTQYF. The CDR3 bases are TGTGCCAGCAGGCCCACAGGGGGCGGAACAGATACGCAGTATTTT.